The 13 T cell receptor beta chains reported below all come from one sample, sequenced in a study of OX40 agonist ivuxolimab in advanced cancers. Profiled with immunoSEQ multiplex PCR; TCRdb holds only in-frame clones, not every one. This table holds some 65,000 clones, about nine tenths found once. This material consisted of CD4+ or CD8+ T cells sorted from blood, taken in a trial of the OX40 agonist ivuxolimab. The origin of the receptors is an adult with an advanced solid tumor such as melanoma, head and neck, liver or kidney cancer.

The J gene is TRBJ2-2, the V gene TRBV11-2; D remains ambiguous. V lost 5 bases and J lost 1, with 5 bases in between. Germline V lookup: CDR1 SGHAT, CDR2 FQNNGV. The CDR3 runs to 13 residues. CDR3 nucleotides: TGTGCCAGCAGCCCCCTGAACACCGGGGAGCTGTTTTTT. Translated, it gives CASSPLNTGELFF.

The chain recombines TRBV5-6 with TRBJ1-3, with a possible D match to TRBD1 (6 bases). Germline V gene lookup returns CDR1 SGHDT and CDR2 YYEEEE. The CDR3 runs to 16 residues. Deletions cut 4 bases from V and 0 bases from J, with 14 bases between. CDR3 sequence reads: CASSPGHLRSGNTIYF. DNA of the CDR3: TGTGCCAGCAGCCCGGGACACCTCCGCTCTGGAAACACCATATATTTT.

V usage is TRBV5-1 and J usage is TRBJ2-7, with D hard to call. The ends were cut back, 4 bases at V and 6 bases at J, with 17 bases in the middle. The CDR3 covers 14 residues. Looked up from germline, CDR1 is SGHRS and CDR2 is YFSETQ. CDR3 nucleotide sequence: TGCGCCAGCAGCCCCCCGACGGGTAGGACCGAGCAGTACTTC. Translating it yields CASSPPTGRTEQYF.

This clone appeared a single time. The chain links TRBV7-9 to TRBJ1-5, with D perhaps matching TRBD1 (6 bases). The CDR3 covers 16 residues. With 1 base removed from V and 1 base from J, the gap between germline ends came to 11 bases. Germline CDR1 SEHNR, CDR2 FQNEAQ (reference sequence). This CDR3 reads CASSLGSDRSNQPQHF. CDR3 DNA: TGTGCCAGCAGCTTAGGGTCGGACAGAAGCAATCAGCCCCAGCATTTT.

CDR3 DNA: TGTGCCAGCAGTGGGCCTACAGGGTTTAGCGGGGAGCTGTTTTTT. This codes for CASSGPTGFSGELFF. This sequence joins TRBV2 and TRBJ2-2, with D possibly matching TRBD1 (6 bases). Trimming removed 4 bases at V and 7 bases at J, with 16 bases between. CDR3 length: 15 amino acids. Germline CDR1 and CDR2: SNHLY and FYNNEI.

The chain combines TRBV4-2 with TRBJ2-5; TRBD1 matches at 10 bases. The assigned J gene may be wrong: the sequence end matches TRBJ2-7 better. There are 15 residues in the CDR3. Germline V gene sequence: CDR1 LGHNA, CDR2 YNFKEQ. The CDR3 spells CASSHPGTGAYEQYF. The CDR3 nucleotides are TGTGCCAGCAGCCACCCCGGGACAGGGGCCTACGAGCAGTACTTC.

The V and J genes are TRBV27 and TRBJ2-7; 10 bases line up with TRBD2. The V and J ends lost 0 bases and 3 bases, in that order; junction bases with no gene match: 2. The V gene's germline CDR1 is MNHEY and CDR2 SMNVEV (reference sequence). CDR3 size: 15 residues. DNA for the CDR3: TGTGCCAGCAGTTTATCAGCGGGGGGGCTCTACGAGCAGTACTTC. Protein: CASSLSAGGLYEQYF.

V is TRBV7-2 and J is TRBJ1-1; the D is unclear. The germline gives CDR1 SGHTA, CDR2 FQGNSA. V was cut by 1 base and J by 8 bases, with 14 bases left in between. The CDR3 covers 14 residues. CDR3 residues: CASSLDRTGREAFF. In DNA, the CDR3 is TGTGCCAGCAGCTTAGATAGAACGGGGAGGGAAGCTTTCTTT.

This clone was seen a handful of times. This sequence joins TRBV5-8 and TRBJ1-5; D uncertain. The CDR3 loop spans 13 amino acids. Trimming removed 5 bases from V and 4 bases from J, with 10 bases in between. Germline CDR1 SGHTS, CDR2 YDEGEE. CDR3 amino acids: CASSYTENQPQHF. The CDR3 DNA reads TGTGCCAGCAGTTATACAGAGAATCAGCCCCAGCATTTT.

V is TRBV5-4 and J is TRBJ2-1, with a tentative D call TRBD2 (6 bases). CDR1 SGHNT and CDR2 YYREEE come from the germline V gene (reference sequence). V lost 1 base and J lost 7, with 12 bases in between. The CDR3 totals 14 residues. The CDR3 coding sequence is TGTGCCAGCAGCTTGTCGGGGGAGGAAAATGAGCAGTTCTTC. The encoded protein is CASSLSGEENEQFF. The full variable domain, completed using reference TRBV5-4 and TRBJ2-1, is ETGVTQSPTHLIKTRGQQVTLRCSSQSGHNTVSWYQQALGQGPQFIFQYYREEENGRGNFPPRFSGLQFPNYSSELNVNALELDDSALYLCASSLSGEENEQFFGPGTRLTVL.

The J gene is TRBJ1-3, the V gene TRBV5-1; D not resolved. The CDR3 loop spans 15 amino acids. Germline V gives CDR1 SGHRS, CDR2 YFSETQ. V lost 4 bases and J 2 bases, leaving 13 bases between the germline ends. The CDR3 coding sequence is TGCGCCAGCAGCCAGGACCGCCCGCCTGGAAACACCATATATTTT. Translated, it gives CASSQDRPPGNTIYF. Filled out from reference TRBV5-1 and TRBJ1-3, the complete variable domain reads KAGVTQTPRYLIKTRGQQVTLSCSPISGHRSVSWYQQTPGQGLQFLFEYFSETQRNKGNFPGRFSGRQFSNSRSEMNVSTLELGDSALYLCASSQDRPPGNTIYFGEGSWLTVV.

The CDR3 reads CASSVGGRDYDNEQFF. The CDR3 coding sequence is TGTGCCAGCAGCGTAGGAGGGCGGGACTACGACAATGAGCAGTTCTTC. V gene TRBV9 combines with J gene TRBJ2-1, with 7 bases identical to TRBD2. The CDR3 length is 16 residues. V dropped 0 bases and J dropped 5; count of bases not matched to a gene: 8. Germline CDR1 SGDLS, CDR2 YYNGEE. Full variable domain (outside the CDR3, taken from reference TRBV9 and TRBJ2-1): DSGVTQTPKHLITATGQRVTLRCSPRSGDLSVYWYQQSLDQGLQFLIQYYNGEERAKGNILERFSAQQFPDLHSELNLSSLELGDSALYFCASSVGGRDYDNEQFFGPGTRLTVL.

This chain links TRBV28 with TRBJ1-3; D uncertain. The CDR3 sequence is 15 residues long. Trimming removed 6 bases at V and 0 bases at J, with 12 bases between. Germline V gives CDR1 MDHEN, CDR2 SYDVKM. In DNA form, the CDR3 reads TGTGCCAGCAGATCGGGAGTTAACTCTGGAAACACCATATATTTT. Its translation: CASRSGVNSGNTIYF.